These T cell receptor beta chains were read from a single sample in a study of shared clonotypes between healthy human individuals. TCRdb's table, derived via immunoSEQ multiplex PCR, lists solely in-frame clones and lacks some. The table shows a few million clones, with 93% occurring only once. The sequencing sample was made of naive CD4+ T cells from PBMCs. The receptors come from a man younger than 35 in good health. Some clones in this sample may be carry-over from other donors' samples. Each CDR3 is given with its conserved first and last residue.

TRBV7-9 CASSPWVAGRPEQYF
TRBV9 CASSDGTGVGFLETQYF
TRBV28 CASSLSPGQLYGYTF
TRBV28 CASSSPARQETQYF
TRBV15 CATSRGRDRGYQPQHF
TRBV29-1 CSVAGTSKSGELFF
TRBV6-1 CASSEAWGQGHEQYF
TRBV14 CASSQISLLTYEQYF
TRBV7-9 CASSSRTGTPGDTEAFF
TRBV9 CASSVAPFQETQYF
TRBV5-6 CASSLGGTTEAFF
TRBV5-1 CASNPTGDNEKLFF
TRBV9 CASSVAGQKDTQYF
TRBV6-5 CASSYSRVAEQFF
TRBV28 CASSFYLPSYYEQYF
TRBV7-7 CASSLGVGKETQYF
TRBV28 CASFSADRAPSGNTIYF
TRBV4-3 CASSQDGGLAVYNEQFF
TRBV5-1 CASSLSVPGETQYF
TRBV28 CASSLAQGAYEKLFF
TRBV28 CASFGTAHQPQHF
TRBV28 CASITLGTGRNQPQHF